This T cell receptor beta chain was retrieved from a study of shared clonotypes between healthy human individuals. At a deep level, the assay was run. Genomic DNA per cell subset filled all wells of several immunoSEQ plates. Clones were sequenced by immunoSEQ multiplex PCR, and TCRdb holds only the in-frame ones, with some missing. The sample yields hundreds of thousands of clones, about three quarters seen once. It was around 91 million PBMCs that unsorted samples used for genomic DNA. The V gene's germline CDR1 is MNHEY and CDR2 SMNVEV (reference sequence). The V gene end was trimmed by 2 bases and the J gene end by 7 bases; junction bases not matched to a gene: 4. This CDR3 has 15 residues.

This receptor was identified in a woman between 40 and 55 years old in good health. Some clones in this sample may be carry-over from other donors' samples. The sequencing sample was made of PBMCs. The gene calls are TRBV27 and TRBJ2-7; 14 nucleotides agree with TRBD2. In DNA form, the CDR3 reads TGTGCCAGCAGTTTAGGGACTAGCGGGAGCGGTGAGCAGTACTTC. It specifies CASSLGTSGSGEQYF.